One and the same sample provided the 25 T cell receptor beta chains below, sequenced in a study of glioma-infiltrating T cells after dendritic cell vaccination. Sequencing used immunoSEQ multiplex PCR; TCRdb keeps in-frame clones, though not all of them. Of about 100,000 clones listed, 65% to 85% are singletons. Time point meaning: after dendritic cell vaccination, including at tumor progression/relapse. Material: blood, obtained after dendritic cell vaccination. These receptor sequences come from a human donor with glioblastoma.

Here the CDR3 DNA reads TGCGCCAGCAGCTTACAGGGAGACTTTGGCTATGGCTACACCTTC. It codes for CASSLQGDFGYGYTF. The chain carries TRBV5-1 and TRBJ1-2; D perhaps matches TRBD1 (6 bases). This CDR3 contains 15 residues. The V and J ends lost 2 bases and 4 bases respectively, with 15 bases between them. From germline, CDR1 is SGHRS and CDR2 YFSETQ. The full variable domain, with the rest looked up from reference TRBV5-1 and TRBJ1-2, is KAGVTQTPRYLIKTRGQQVTLSCSPISGHRSVSWYQQTPGQGLQFLFEYFSETQRNKGNFPGRFSGRQFSNSRSEMNVSTLELGDSALYLCASSLQGDFGYGYTFGSGTRLTVV.

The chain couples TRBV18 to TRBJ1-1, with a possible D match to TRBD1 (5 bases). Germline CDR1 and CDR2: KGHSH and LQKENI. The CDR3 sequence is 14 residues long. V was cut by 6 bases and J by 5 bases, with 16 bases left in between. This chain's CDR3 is CASSPGRDATEAFF. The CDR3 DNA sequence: TGTGCCAGCTCCCCGGGGAGGGACGCTACTGAAGCTTTCTTT.

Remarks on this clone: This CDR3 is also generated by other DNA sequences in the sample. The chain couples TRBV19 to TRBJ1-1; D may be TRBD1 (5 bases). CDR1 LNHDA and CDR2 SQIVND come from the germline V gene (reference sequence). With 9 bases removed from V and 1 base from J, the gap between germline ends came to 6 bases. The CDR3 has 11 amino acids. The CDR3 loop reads CASTGNTEAFF. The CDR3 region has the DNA TGTGCCAGCACAGGGAACACTGAAGCTTTCTTT.

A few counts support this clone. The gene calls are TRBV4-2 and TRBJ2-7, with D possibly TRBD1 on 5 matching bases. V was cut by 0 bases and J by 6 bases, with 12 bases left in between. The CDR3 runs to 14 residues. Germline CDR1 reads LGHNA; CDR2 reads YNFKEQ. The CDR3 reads CASSQDSPGIEQYF. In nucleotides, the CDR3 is TGTGCCAGCAGCCAAGATTCTCCAGGGATCGAGCAGTACTTC.

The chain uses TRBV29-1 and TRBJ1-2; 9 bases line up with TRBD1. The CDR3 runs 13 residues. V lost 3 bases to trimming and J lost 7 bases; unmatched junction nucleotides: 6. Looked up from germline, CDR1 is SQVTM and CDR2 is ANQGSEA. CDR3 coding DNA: TGCAGCGTTGATCCTCGACAGGGGGTTGGCTACACCTTC. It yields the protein CSVDPRQGVGYTF.

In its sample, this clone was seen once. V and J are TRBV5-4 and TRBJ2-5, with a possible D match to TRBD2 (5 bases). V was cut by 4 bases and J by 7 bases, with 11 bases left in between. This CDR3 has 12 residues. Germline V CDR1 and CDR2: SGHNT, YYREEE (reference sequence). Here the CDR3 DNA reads TGTGCCAGCAGCGCGGAAAGCGGGACCCAGTACTTC. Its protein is CASSAESGTQYF.

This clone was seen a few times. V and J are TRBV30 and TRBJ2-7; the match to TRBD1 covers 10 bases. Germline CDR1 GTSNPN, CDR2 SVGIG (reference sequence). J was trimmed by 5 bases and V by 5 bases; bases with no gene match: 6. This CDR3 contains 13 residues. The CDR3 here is CAWGGQGENEQYF. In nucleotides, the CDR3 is TGTGCCTGGGGAGGACAGGGGGAAAACGAGCAGTACTTC.

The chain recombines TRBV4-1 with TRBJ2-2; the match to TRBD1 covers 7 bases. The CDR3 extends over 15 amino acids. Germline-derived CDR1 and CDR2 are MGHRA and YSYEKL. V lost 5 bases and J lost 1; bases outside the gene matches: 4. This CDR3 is CASSVGQMNTGELFF. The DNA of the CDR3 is TGCGCCAGCAGCGTGGGACAGATGAACACCGGGGAGCTGTTTTTT.

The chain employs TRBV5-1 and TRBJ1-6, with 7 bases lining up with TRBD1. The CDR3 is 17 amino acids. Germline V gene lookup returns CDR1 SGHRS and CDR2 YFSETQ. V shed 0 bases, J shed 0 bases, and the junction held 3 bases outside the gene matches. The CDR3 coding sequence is TGCGCCAGCAGCTTGGATACAGGGGCCTCCTATAATTCACCCCTCCACTTT. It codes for CASSLDTGASYNSPLHF.

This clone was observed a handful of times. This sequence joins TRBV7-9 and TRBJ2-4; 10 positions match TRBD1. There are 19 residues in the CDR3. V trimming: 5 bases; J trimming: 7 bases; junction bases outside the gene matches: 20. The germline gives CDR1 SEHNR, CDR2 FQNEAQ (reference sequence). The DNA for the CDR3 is TGTGCCAGCAGCCAGGCCCCCGGGACAGGGGCCCTCGGGTGGAACATTCAGTACTTC. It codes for CASSQAPGTGALGWNIQYF. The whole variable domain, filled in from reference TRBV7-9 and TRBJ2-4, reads DTGVSQNPRHKITKRGQNVTFRCDPISEHNRLYWYRQTLGQGPEFLTYFQNEAQLEKSRLLSDRFSAERPKGSFSTLEIQRTEQGDSAMYLCASSQAPGTGALGWNIQYFGAGTRLSVL.

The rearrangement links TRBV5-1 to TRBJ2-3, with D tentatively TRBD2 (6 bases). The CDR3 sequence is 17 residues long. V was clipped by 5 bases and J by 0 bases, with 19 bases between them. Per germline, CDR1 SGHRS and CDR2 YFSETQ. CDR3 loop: CASRQHRTTGSTDTQYF. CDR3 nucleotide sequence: TGCGCCAGCAGGCAGCACCGGACTACCGGTAGCACAGATACGCAGTATTTT.

The CDR3 sequence: CASSPLAGGPGDTQYF. CDR3 sequence (DNA): TGCGCCAGCAGCCCCCTAGCGGGAGGGCCCGGGGATACGCAGTATTTT. The chain recombines TRBV4-1 with TRBJ2-3, with 12 bases identical to TRBD2. The length of the CDR3 is 16 residues. J gave up 6 bases and V 4 bases, and 8 bases lay outside the gene matches. The germline gives CDR1 MGHRA, CDR2 YSYEKL.

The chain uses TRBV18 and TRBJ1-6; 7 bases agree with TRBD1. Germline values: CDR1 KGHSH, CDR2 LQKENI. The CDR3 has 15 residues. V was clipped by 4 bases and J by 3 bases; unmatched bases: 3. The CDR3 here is CASSRDSDYNSPLHF. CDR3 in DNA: TGTGCCAGCTCACGGGACAGCGACTATAATTCACCCCTCCACTTT.

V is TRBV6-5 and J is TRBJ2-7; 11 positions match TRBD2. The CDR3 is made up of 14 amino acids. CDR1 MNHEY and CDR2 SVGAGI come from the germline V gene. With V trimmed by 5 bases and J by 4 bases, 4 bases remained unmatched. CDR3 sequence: CASSRTSGRYEQYF. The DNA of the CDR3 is TGTGCCAGCAGTCGAACTAGCGGGAGATACGAGCAGTACTTC.

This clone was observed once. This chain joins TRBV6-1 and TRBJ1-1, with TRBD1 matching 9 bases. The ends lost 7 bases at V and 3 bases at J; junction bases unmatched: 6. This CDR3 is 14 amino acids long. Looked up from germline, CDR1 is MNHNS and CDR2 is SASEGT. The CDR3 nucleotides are TGTGCCAGCAAGGGGCGGGACAGGGACACTGAAGCTTTCTTT. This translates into CASKGRDRDTEAFF.

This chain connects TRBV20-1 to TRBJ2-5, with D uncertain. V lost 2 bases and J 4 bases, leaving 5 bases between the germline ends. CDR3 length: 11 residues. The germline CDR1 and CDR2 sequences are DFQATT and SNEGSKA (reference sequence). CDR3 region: CSARRRETQYF. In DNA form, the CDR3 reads TGCAGTGCTAGACGTAGAGAGACCCAGTACTTC.

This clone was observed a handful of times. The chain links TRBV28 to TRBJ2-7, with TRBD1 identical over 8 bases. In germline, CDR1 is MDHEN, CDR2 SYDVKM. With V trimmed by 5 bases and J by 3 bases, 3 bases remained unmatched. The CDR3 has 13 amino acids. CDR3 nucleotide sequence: TGTGCCAGCAGTCGACAGGGGTTCTACGAGCAGTACTTC. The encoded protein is CASSRQGFYEQYF.

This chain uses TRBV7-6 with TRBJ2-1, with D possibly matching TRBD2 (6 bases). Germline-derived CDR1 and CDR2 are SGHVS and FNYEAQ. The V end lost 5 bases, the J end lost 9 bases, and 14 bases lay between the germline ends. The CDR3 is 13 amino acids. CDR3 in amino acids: CASSATLGGEQFF. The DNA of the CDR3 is TGTGCCAGCAGCGCAACCCTGGGAGGTGAGCAGTTCTTC.

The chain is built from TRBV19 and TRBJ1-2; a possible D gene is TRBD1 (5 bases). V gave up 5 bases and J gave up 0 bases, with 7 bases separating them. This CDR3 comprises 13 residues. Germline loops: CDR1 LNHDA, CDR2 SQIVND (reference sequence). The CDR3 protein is CASSSGSNYGYTF. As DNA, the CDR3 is TGTGCCAGTAGTTCAGGGTCTAACTATGGCTACACCTTC. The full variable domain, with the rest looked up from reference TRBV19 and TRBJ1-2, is DGGITQSPKYLFRKEGQNVTLSCEQNLNHDAMYWYRQDPGQGLRLIYYSQIVNDFQKGDIAEGYSVSREKKESFPLTVTSAQKNPTAFYLCASSSGSNYGYTFGSGTRLTVV.

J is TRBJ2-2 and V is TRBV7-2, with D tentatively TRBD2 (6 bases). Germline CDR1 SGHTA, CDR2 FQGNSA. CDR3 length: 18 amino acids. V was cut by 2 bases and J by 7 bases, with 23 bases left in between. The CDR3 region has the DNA TGTGCCAGCAGCTTATCCGTCTCTAGCGTACCCGGTGACGGGGAGCTGTTTTTT. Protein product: CASSLSVSSVPGDGELFF.

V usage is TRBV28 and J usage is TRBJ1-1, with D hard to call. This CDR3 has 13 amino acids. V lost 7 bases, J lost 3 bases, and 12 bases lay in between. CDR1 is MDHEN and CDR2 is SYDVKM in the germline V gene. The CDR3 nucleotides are TGTGCCAGCACAGTTATTTTTGACACTGAAGCTTTCTTT. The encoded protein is CASTVIFDTEAFF.

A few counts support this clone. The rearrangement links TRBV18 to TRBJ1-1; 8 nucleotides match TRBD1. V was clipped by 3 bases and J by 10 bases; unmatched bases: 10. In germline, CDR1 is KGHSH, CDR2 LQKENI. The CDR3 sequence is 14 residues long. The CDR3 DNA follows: TGTGCCAGCTCACCCCTCACTACCGGACAGGGAGCTTTCTTT. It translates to CASSPLTTGQGAFF.

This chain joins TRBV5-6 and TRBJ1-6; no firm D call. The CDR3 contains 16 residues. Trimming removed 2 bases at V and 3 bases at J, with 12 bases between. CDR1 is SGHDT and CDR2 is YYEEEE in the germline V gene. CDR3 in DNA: TGTGCCAGCAGCTTTCTCGAGGGTGGCTATAATTCACCCCTCCACTTT. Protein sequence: CASSFLEGGYNSPLHF. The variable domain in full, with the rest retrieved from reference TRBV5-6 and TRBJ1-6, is DAGVTQSPTHLIKTRGQQVTLRCSPKSGHDTVSWYQQALGQGPQFIFQYYEEEERQRGNFPDRFSGHQFPNYSSELNVNALLLGDSALYLCASSFLEGGYNSPLHFGNGTRLTVT.

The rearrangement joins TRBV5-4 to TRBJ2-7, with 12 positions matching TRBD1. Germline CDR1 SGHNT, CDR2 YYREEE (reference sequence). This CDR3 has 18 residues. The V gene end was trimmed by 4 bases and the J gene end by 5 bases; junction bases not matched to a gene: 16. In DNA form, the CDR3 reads TGTGCCAGCAGCCTTCCGGGACAGGGGGCTAGCGGGAAAAACGAGCAGTACTTC. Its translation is CASSLPGQGASGKNEQYF.

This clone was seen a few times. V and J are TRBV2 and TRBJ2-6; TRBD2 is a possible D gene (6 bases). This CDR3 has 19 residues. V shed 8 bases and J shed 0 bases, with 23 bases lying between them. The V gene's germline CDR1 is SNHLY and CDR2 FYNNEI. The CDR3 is CASGGFGGPTFSGANVLTF. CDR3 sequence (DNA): TGTGCCAGCGGGGGGTTCGGGGGTCCGACATTCTCTGGGGCCAACGTCCTGACTTTC.